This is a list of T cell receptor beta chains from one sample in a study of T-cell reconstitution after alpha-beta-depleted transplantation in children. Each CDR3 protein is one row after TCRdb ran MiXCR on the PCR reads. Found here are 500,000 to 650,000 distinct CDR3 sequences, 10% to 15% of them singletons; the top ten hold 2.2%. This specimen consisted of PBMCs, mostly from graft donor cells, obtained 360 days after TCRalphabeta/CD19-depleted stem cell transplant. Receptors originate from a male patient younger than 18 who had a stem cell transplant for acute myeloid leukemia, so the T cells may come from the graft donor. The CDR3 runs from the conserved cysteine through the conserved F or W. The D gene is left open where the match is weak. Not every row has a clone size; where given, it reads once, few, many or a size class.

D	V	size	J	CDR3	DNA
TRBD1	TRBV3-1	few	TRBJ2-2	CASSQARQGPNTGELFF	TGTGCCAGCAGCCAAGCGAGACAGGGACCGAACACCGGGGAGCTGTTTTTT
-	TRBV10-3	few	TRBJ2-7	CAISLNNEQYF	TGTGCCATCAGTCTTAACAACGAGCAGTACTTC
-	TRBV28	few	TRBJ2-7	CASSTPRGEQYF	TGTGCCAGCAGTACACCTAGAGGCGAGCAGTACTTC
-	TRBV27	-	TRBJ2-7	CASSSWEDPYEQYF	TGTGCCAGCAGTTCGTGGGAGGACCCCTACGAGCAGTACTTC
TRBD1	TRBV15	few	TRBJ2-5	CATSRGQGETQYF	TGTGCCACCAGCAGAGGACAGGGAGAGACCCAGTACTTC
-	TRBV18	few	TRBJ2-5	CASSQRELAQYF	TGTGCCAGCTCACAGAGGGAGTTAGCTCAGTACTTC
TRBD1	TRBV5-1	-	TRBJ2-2	CASSPGTGGGGELFF	TGCGCCAGCAGTCCCGGGACAGGGGGCGGCGGGGAGCTGTTTTTT
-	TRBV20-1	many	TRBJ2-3	CSARGFLFIPDTQYF	TGCAGTGCTAGAGGTTTCCTCTTCATCCCAGATACGCAGTATTTT
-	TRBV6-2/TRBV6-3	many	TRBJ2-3	CASSASSWDTQYF	TGTGCCAGCAGTGCGTCCAGTTGGGATACGCAGTATTTT
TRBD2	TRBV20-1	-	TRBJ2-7	CSARDTGTSVGEQYF	TGCAGTGCTAGAGATACCGGGACTAGCGTTGGCGAGCAGTACTTC